These T cell receptor beta chains were read from a single sample in a study of T cells in Graves' hyperthyroidism and ophthalmopathy. In TCRdb, the multiplex PCR reads were re-called with MiXCR into one record per CDR3 protein. The sample holds some 700,000 distinct CDR3 sequences, about 18% seen once. The source material was blood. The receptors were gathered from a man aged 45 to 65 with Graves' hyperthyroidism. Each CDR3 is given with its conserved first and last residue. D genes are given only for firm matches. Clone size is not always given. Where it is, it says once, few, many or a class for expanded clones.

NA	TRBV14	TRBJ2-1	many	CASSQDVGSEQFF	TGTGCCAGCAGCCAAGACGTAGGGAGTGAGCAGTTCTTC
TRBD2	TRBV7-9	TRBJ2-3	many	CASSPWTSMSTDTQYF	TGTGCCAGCAGCCCTTGGACTAGCATGAGCACAGATACGCAGTATTTT
NA	TRBV10-2	TRBJ1-5	NA	CASWGAEAGQPQHF	TGCGCCAGCTGGGGAGCAGAAGCGGGTCAGCCCCAGCATTTT
NA	TRBV7-2	TRBJ2-7	few	CASSSIPAHSYEQYF	TGTGCCAGCAGCAGCATACCCGCCCATTCCTACGAGCAGTACTTC
NA	TRBV10-2	TRBJ2-5	NA	CASSEGAPIQETQYF	TGCGCCAGCAGTGAGGGTGCACCCATCCAAGAGACCCAGTACTTC
NA	TRBV20-1	TRBJ2-4	NA	CSARDPGEFKNIQYF	TGCAGTGCTAGAGATCCAGGGGAGTTTAAAAACATTCAGTACTTC
NA	TRBV20-1	TRBJ1-5	many	CSAHLGAAGQPQHF	TGCAGTGCTCATCTCGGGGCTGCAGGTCAGCCCCAGCATTTT
TRBD1	TRBV7-2	TRBJ1-5	many	CASSGQESGQPQHF	TGTGCCAGTTCCGGACAGGAGTCAGGTCAGCCCCAGCATTTT
TRBD1	TRBV18	TRBJ1-2	many	CASSPQLGQGTYGYTF	TGTGCCAGCTCACCACAGTTGGGACAGGGTACCTATGGCTACACCTTC
TRBD2	TRBV7-2	TRBJ2-7	many	CASSSLAGGEQYF	TGTGCCAGCAGCTCCCTAGCGGGAGGCGAGCAGTACTTC
NA	TRBV30	TRBJ1-2	many	CAWSQGQFLGYTF	TGTGCCTGGAGTCAGGGGCAGTTTCTTGGCTACACCTTC
NA	TRBV13	TRBJ2-1	NA	CASSPLAGTSYNEQFF	TGTGCCAGCAGCCCCTTGGCGGGAACCTCCTACAATGAGCAGTTCTTC
NA	TRBV20-1	TRBJ1-6	few	CSARSTGFNSPLHF	TGCAGTGCTAGATCGACAGGTTTTAATTCACCCCTCCACTTT
NA	TRBV7-8	TRBJ2-5	few	CASSLITAETQYF	TGTGCCAGCAGCTTAATCACGGCAGAGACCCAGTACTTC
NA	TRBV12-3/TRBV12-4	TRBJ1-3	NA	CASSFLQGTGNTIYF	TGTGCCAGCAGTTTTTTACAGGGAACAGGAAACACCATATATTTT
NA	TRBV19	TRBJ2-2	few	CASSSFAEPNTGELFF	TGTGCCAGCAGTTCTTTTGCGGAACCGAACACCGGGGAGCTGTTTTTT
TRBD1	TRBV5-1	TRBJ1-2	NA	CASSLRGTGTGYANYGYTF	TGCGCCAGCAGCTTGAGAGGGACAGGAACGGGATACGCTAACTATGGCTACACCTTC
NA	TRBV7-9	TRBJ2-1	NA	CASSPPGTNNNEQFF	TGTGCCAGCAGCCCCCCCGGGACCAATAATAATGAGCAGTTCTTC
NA	TRBV12-3/TRBV12-4	TRBJ2-7	NA	CASSLVITASYEQYF	TGTGCCAGCAGTTTAGTTATTACGGCCTCCTACGAGCAGTACTTC
TRBD2	TRBV5-1	TRBJ2-2	many	CASSLGGETGELFF	TGCGCCAGCAGCCTCGGGGGGGAGACCGGGGAGCTGTTTTTT
TRBD2	TRBV30	TRBJ2-3	NA	CAWSELAGGPDTQYF	TGTGCCTGGAGTGAGTTAGCGGGAGGGCCAGATACGCAGTATTTT
NA	TRBV19	TRBJ1-1	many	CASSSGGGMNTEAFF	TGTGCCAGTAGCTCCGGGGGAGGCATGAACACTGAAGCTTTCTTT
TRBD2	TRBV19	TRBJ2-7	NA	CASIGTSGNYEQYF	TGTGCCAGTATCGGGACTAGCGGAAACTACGAGCAGTACTTC
TRBD2	TRBV20-1	TRBJ2-2	NA	CSARDQTSGETGELFF	TGCAGTGCTAGAGATCAGACTAGCGGGGAAACCGGGGAGCTGTTTTTT
NA	TRBV25-1	TRBJ2-1	many	CASREDNSYNEQFF	TGTGCCAGCAGGGAGGACAACTCCTACAATGAGCAGTTCTTC
NA	TRBV10-3	TRBJ1-5	NA	CAISESQDSNQPQHF	TGTGCCATCAGTGAGTCACAGGATAGCAATCAGCCCCAGCATTTT
NA	TRBV30	TRBJ1-4	NA	CAWSVTATNEKLFF	TGTGCCTGGAGTGTAACTGCAACTAATGAAAAACTGTTTTTT
TRBD1	TRBV2	TRBJ2-4	many	CASSRDRGRGAKNIQYF	TGTGCCAGCAGTCGGGACAGGGGGCGCGGAGCCAAAAACATTCAGTACTTC
TRBD1	TRBV19	TRBJ2-7	NA	CASSIQGDGTYEQYF	TGTGCCAGTAGTATCCAGGGGGACGGAACCTACGAGCAGTACTTC
NA	TRBV5-6	TRBJ2-6	NA	CASSPWRDSPGANVLTF	TGTGCCAGCAGCCCGTGGAGGGACTCACCTGGGGCCAACGTCCTGACTTTC
TRBD2	TRBV18	TRBJ2-5	many	CASSPGLGTETQYF	TGTGCCAGCTCACCGGGACTAGGGACGGAGACCCAGTACTTC
TRBD1	TRBV7-2	TRBJ1-6	NA	CASSLAQGGNSPLHF	TGTGCCAGCAGCTTAGCGCAGGGGGGGAATTCACCCCTCCACTTT
NA	TRBV7-2	TRBJ2-7	NA	CASSSDLISYEQYF	TGTGCCAGCAGCTCCGACCTGATCTCCTACGAGCAGTACTTC
NA	TRBV28	TRBJ2-3	many	CASSFSAESTDTQYF	TGTGCCAGCAGTTTTTCGGCAGAAAGCACAGATACGCAGTATTTT
TRBD1	TRBV7-2	TRBJ2-2	few	CASGPTGVIGELFF	TGTGCCAGCGGCCCGACAGGGGTAATCGGGGAGCTGTTTTTT
TRBD1	TRBV5-1	TRBJ2-5	few	CASSLHTGTAVQETQYF	TGCGCCAGCAGCTTACATACCGGGACAGCAGTTCAAGAGACCCAGTACTTC
NA	TRBV7-2	TRBJ2-7	NA	CASSLGQFIEQYF	TGTGCCAGCAGCTTAGGACAGTTCATCGAGCAGTACTTC
NA	TRBV7-2	TRBJ2-2	many	CAAGRYAGELFF	TGTGCCGCGGGTAGATATGCCGGGGAGCTGTTTTTT
NA	TRBV6-1	TRBJ1-2	many	CASTLNYGYTF	TGTGCCAGCACCCTAAACTATGGCTACACCTTC
NA	TRBV7-2	TRBJ2-7	once	CASSQEGRRSYEQYF	TGTGCCAGCAGCCAAGAGGGGCGCCGGTCCTACGAGCAGTACTTC
NA	TRBV7-9	TRBJ2-1	NA	CASSPPNSHNEQFF	TGTGCCAGCAGCCCTCCAAATTCCCACAATGAGCAGTTCTTC
TRBD2	TRBV7-2	TRBJ2-4	NA	CASSGSSGSSIIQYF	TGTGCCAGCAGCGGCTCTAGCGGGTCTTCTATAATTCAGTACTTC
NA	TRBV27	TRBJ1-1	few	CASSLSTANTEAFF	TGTGCCAGCAGTTTATCGACAGCCAACACTGAAGCTTTCTTT
TRBD1	TRBV5-1	TRBJ1-1	many	CASSDPDRGRNTEAFF	TGCGCCAGCAGCGACCCAGACAGGGGGCGGAACACTGAAGCTTTCTTT
NA	TRBV28	TRBJ1-6	NA	CASSPIEDPVHISPLHF	TGTGCCAGCAGTCCGATCGAGGACCCCGTCCACATTTCACCCCTCCACTTT
NA	TRBV28	TRBJ1-3	many	CASSLVGTAGNTIYF	TGTGCCAGCAGTTTGGTGGGGACGGCTGGAAACACCATATATTTT
TRBD2	TRBV19	TRBJ2-2	many	CASSSKLAGENTGELFF	TGTGCCAGTAGTTCTAAATTAGCGGGAGAGAACACCGGGGAGCTGTTTTTT
NA	TRBV7-3	TRBJ2-3	NA	CASSFGLAHTQYF	TGTGCCAGCAGCTTTGGATTAGCGCATACGCAGTATTTT
NA	TRBV10-1	TRBJ1-6	few	CASALDSNSPLHF	TGCGCCAGCGCTCTGGATTCGAATTCACCCCTCCACTTT
NA	TRBV12-3/TRBV12-4	TRBJ2-3	many	CASSLFGADTQYF	TGTGCCAGCAGTTTATTTGGGGCAGATACGCAGTATTTT